Listed below are T cell receptor beta chains from one sample, sequenced in a study of T cell repertoires in ileal Crohn's disease. This table comes from immunoSEQ multiplex PCR, and its TCRdb copy is limited to in-frame clones, with some not included. The table includes about 3,100 clones, about 69% detected once. Sequencing was performed on ileal tissue. The receptor set was obtained from an adult with Crohn's disease. CDR3s include the opening cysteine and the closing phenylalanine or tryptophan. D genes are given only for firm matches. Clone size, where shown, is once, few, many, or a class for clones that have expanded.

v_gene	abundance	j_gene	d_gene	CDR3aa	CDR3nt
TRBV12-5	NA	TRBJ2-2	NA	CASGQGLGELFF	TGTGCTAGTGGTCAGGGCCTCGGGGAGCTGTTTTTT
TRBV5-1	once	TRBJ2-2	NA	CASSPQSLTGELFF	TGCGCCAGCAGCCCCCAATCCCTCACCGGGGAGCTGTTTTTT
TRBV7-8	once	TRBJ2-1	NA	CASGPYLDTYNEQFF	TGTGCCAGCGGCCCGTACCTGGACACATACAATGAGCAGTTCTTC
TRBV5-1	NA	TRBJ1-1	NA	CASSFIPRTEAFF	TGCGCCAGCAGCTTCATACCCCGGACTGAAGCTTTCTTT
TRBV4-1	NA	TRBJ2-1	NA	CASSQDKGQKTEQFF	TGCGCCAGCAGCCAAGATAAGGGCCAGAAGACTGAGCAGTTCTTC
TRBV19	NA	TRBJ1-2	NA	CASKFYQGRRGDFNYGYTF	TGTGCCAGTAAATTCTATCAGGGCAGGAGAGGGGATTTTAACTATGGCTACACCTTC
TRBV7-2	NA	TRBJ2-1	NA	CASSSSGPSPEQFF	TGTGCCAGCAGCAGCTCCGGGCCAAGCCCTGAGCAGTTCTTC
TRBV2	few	TRBJ2-5	NA	CASSSRRTVNGKETQYF	TGTGCCAGCAGCTCTAGGCGGACAGTCAATGGAAAGGAGACCCAGTACTTC
TRBV10-3	NA	TRBJ1-4	NA	CAISDQPKAGAYNEKLFF	TGTGCCATCAGTGACCAACCCAAAGCGGGAGCCTATAATGAAAAACTGTTTTTT
TRBV27	NA	TRBJ2-3	NA	CASSSRGPDTQYF	TGTGCCAGCAGTTCCAGAGGCCCAGATACGCAGTATTTT
TRBV6-1	NA	TRBJ2-6	NA	CATFEPGANVLTF	TGTGCCACCTTTGAGCCCGGGGCCAACGTCCTGACTTTC
TRBV7-9	NA	TRBJ1-1	NA	CASILLGNTEAFF	TGTGCCAGCATCTTATTAGGGAACACTGAAGCTTTCTTT
TRBV6-5	few	TRBJ2-4	TRBD2	CASSLAGGAKNIQYF	TGTGCCAGCAGTCTAGCGGGAGGAGCCAAAAACATTCAGTACTTC
TRBV6-1	NA	TRBJ2-1	NA	CASATSSYNEQFF	TGTGCCAGCGCCACGAGCTCCTACAATGAGCAGTTCTTC
TRBV6-1	NA	TRBJ2-1	NA	CASSYDREQFF	TGTGCCAGCAGTTACGACCGTGAGCAGTTCTTC
TRBV18	large	TRBJ1-5	NA	CASSPNGADQPQHF	TGTGCCAGCTCACCAAATGGGGCCGATCAGCCCCAGCATTTT
TRBV5-1	NA	TRBJ1-4	NA	CASSLQGINEKLFF	TGCGCCAGCAGCTTGCAGGGGATTAATGAAAAACTGTTTTTT
TRBV5-1	NA	TRBJ2-1	NA	CASSLVLAVYNEQFF	TGCGCCAGCAGCTTGGTTTTAGCGGTTTACAATGAGCAGTTCTTC
TRBV25-1	NA	TRBJ1-1	NA	CASSESGRYTEAFF	TGTGCCAGCAGTGAATCGGGTAGATACACTGAAGCTTTCTTT
TRBV18	once	TRBJ2-3	TRBD1	CASSPLDRGRSDTQYF	TGTGCCAGCTCACCGCTTGACAGGGGGCGGTCGGATACGCAGTATTTT
TRBV7-6	medium-sized	TRBJ2-1	NA	CASSPYASVNEQFF	TGTGCCAGCAGCCCCTATGCGAGCGTAAATGAGCAGTTCTTC
TRBV7-9	NA	TRBJ2-2	NA	CASSFPPGQRDGELFF	TGTGCCAGCAGTTTTCCTCCGGGACAAAGGGACGGGGAGCTGTTTTTT
TRBV7-2	few	TRBJ1-2	TRBD1	CASSSQQGVGYGYTF	TGTGCCAGCAGCTCCCAACAGGGGGTCGGGTATGGCTACACCTTC
TRBV5-6	NA	TRBJ2-1	NA	CASSLDKWATYNEQFF	TGTGCCAGCAGCTTGGATAAATGGGCCACCTACAATGAGCAGTTCTTC
TRBV2	NA	TRBJ2-5	TRBD1	CASSEGTGQETQYF	TGTGCCAGCAGTGAGGGGACAGGCCAAGAGACCCAGTACTTC
TRBV5-1	NA	TRBJ2-5	NA	CASSLVLGRETQYF	TGCGCCAGCAGCTTGGTGCTGGGAAGGGAGACCCAGTACTTC
TRBV7-2	large	TRBJ1-2	NA	CASIYDGAGAGGYTF	TGTGCCAGCATCTACGACGGGGCAGGGGCGGGTGGCTACACCTTC
TRBV27	NA	TRBJ2-1	TRBD2	CASRGGGEEQFF	TGTGCCAGCAGGGGTGGGGGGGAAGAGCAGTTCTTC
TRBV30	NA	TRBJ2-5	NA	CAWSGTAEETQYF	TGTGCCTGGAGCGGCACCGCCGAAGAGACCCAGTACTTC
TRBV19	NA	TRBJ1-1	NA	CASSTRRLEAFF	TGTGCCAGTAGTACAAGGCGCCTTGAAGCTTTCTTT
TRBV2	NA	TRBJ1-2	NA	CASSVRQDYGYTF	TGTGCCAGCAGTGTGCGACAGGACTATGGCTACACCTTC
TRBV15	NA	TRBJ1-2	NA	CATSRGGSTGNGYTF	TGTGCCACCAGCAGAGGAGGGAGCACGGGGAATGGCTACACCTTC
TRBV7-2	NA	TRBJ1-2	NA	CASSAKVAGGYGYTF	TGTGCCAGCAGCGCTAAAGTCGCCGGGGGGTATGGCTACACCTTC
TRBV6-4	NA	TRBJ2-2	NA	CASSPGNVNGELFF	TGTGCCAGCAGTCCCGGGAATGTGAACGGGGAGCTGTTTTTT
TRBV15	NA	TRBJ1-5	NA	CATSRDRGGQPQHF	TGTGCCACCAGCAGAGATCGAGGGGGTCAGCCCCAGCATTTT
TRBV19	NA	TRBJ2-7	NA	CASQRTGLNGEQYF	TGTGCCAGCCAGAGAACGGGACTGAATGGAGAGCAGTACTTC
TRBV7-2	large	TRBJ1-1	NA	CASSLIRVSRLNTEAFF	TGTGCCAGCAGCTTAATTCGGGTTTCGAGGCTGAACACTGAAGCTTTCTTT
TRBV2	NA	TRBJ2-2	NA	CASSEIGAGTGELFF	TGTGCCAGCAGTGAAATCGGGGCAGGGACCGGGGAGCTGTTTTTT
TRBV2	few	TRBJ1-2	NA	CASREGGSYGYTF	TGTGCCAGCAGGGAGGGGGGATCCTATGGCTACACCTTC
TRBV4-2	NA	TRBJ1-3	NA	CASSQDIRPGASGNTIYF	TGTGCCAGCAGCCAAGATATTCGGCCAGGAGCCTCTGGAAACACCATATATTTT
TRBV15	few	TRBJ2-1	TRBD2	CATSLRGLGYEQFF	TGTGCCACCAGCCTTAGGGGACTAGGTTATGAGCAGTTCTTC
TRBV6-5	once	TRBJ1-2	NA	CASSEGRTQGYTF	TGTGCCAGCAGCGAAGGACGAACGCAGGGCTACACCTTC
TRBV1	hyperexpanded	TRBJ2-5	NA	CTSSLRETQYF	TGCACCAGCAGCCTCAGAGAGACCCAGTACTTC
TRBV4-1	NA	TRBJ2-4	NA	CASSKVVDPWAKNIQYF	TGCGCCAGCAGCAAAGTGGTGGACCCTTGGGCCAAAAACATTCAGTACTTC
TRBV6-5	NA	TRBJ2-1	NA	CASSLSGFLNEQFF	TGTGCCAGCAGCCTTAGCGGCTTTCTTAATGAGCAGTTCTTC
TRBV19	NA	TRBJ1-1	NA	CASSLAGRTEAFF	TGTGCCAGTAGTCTGGCAGGGAGGACTGAAGCTTTCTTT
TRBV5-1	NA	TRBJ2-1	NA	CASSLDRTSYNEQFF	TGCGCCAGCAGCTTAGACAGGACTTCCTACAATGAGCAGTTCTTC
TRBV6-1	NA	TRBJ2-5	NA	CASSPNRETQYF	TGTGCCAGCAGCCCAAATAGGGAGACCCAGTACTTC
TRBV18	NA	TRBJ1-4	NA	CASSPWRNEKLFF	TGTGCCAGCTCACCTTGGCGGAATGAAAAACTGTTTTTT
TRBV19	NA	TRBJ2-7	NA	CASSMTRRSQNYEQYF	TGTGCCAGTAGTATGACACGGAGGTCGCAAAACTACGAGCAGTACTTC
TRBV4-2	NA	TRBJ1-2	NA	CASSQESQGSYGYTF	TGTGCCAGCAGCCAAGAGTCTCAGGGATCTTATGGCTACACCTTC